This entry features one T cell receptor beta chain sequence. The germline CDR1 and CDR2 sequences are SGHRS and YFSETQ. The CDR3 sequence is 15 residues long. Trimming removed 3 bases from V and 6 bases from J, with 18 bases in between. The data originate from a study of blood T cell repertoires in COVID-19. Overall study context: PBMCs, B-cell-depleted T cells, or T cells provided the cDNA or gDNA that made up the material.

Methods used by the authors: It was from reference gene primer amplification that nucleated cell counts were estimated. Profiling relied on immunoSEQ multiplex PCR, and the TCRdb table lists in-frame clones only, not all of them. From that table come the V and J calls and clone size; the DNA was used to work out D and trimming. The sample shows under 200,000 clones, about 80% of them seen only once. The chain couples TRBV5-1 to TRBJ1-1; a weak D match, TRBD1 (5 bases). Specimen: peripheral blood. The sequence derives from a man in his 70s with active or convalescent COVID-19. The CDR3 region is CASSSTPGTHAEAFF. The CDR3 nucleotides are TGCGCCAGCAGCTCAACCCCTGGGACTCACGCTGAAGCTTTCTTT.